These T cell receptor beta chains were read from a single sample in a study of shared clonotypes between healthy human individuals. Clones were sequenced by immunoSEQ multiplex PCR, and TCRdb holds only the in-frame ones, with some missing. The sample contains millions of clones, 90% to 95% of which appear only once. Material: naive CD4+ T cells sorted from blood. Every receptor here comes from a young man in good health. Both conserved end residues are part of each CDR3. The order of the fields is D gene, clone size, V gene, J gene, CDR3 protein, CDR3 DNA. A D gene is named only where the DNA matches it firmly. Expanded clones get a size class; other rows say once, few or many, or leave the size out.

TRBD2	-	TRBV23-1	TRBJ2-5	CASSQPRTSCETQYF	TGCGCCAGCAGTCAACCGCGGACTAGTTGCGAGACCCAGTACTTC
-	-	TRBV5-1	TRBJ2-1	CASSSDFSYNEQFF	TGCGCCAGCAGCTCGGACTTCAGCTACAATGAGCAGTTCTTC
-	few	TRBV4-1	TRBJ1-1	CASRDRGVTEAFF	TGCGCCAGCAGAGACCGGGGTGTCACTGAAGCTTTCTTT
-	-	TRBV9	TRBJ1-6	CASSASNSPLHF	TGTGCCAGCAGCGCCAGTAATTCACCCCTCCACTTT
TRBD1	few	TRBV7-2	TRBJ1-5	CASSLQGGNQPQHF	TGTGCCAGCAGCTTGCAGGGGGGCAATCAGCCCCAGCATTTT
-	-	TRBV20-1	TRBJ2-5	CSAKVGGTQYF	TGCAGTGCTAAAGTCGGAGGGACCCAGTACTTC
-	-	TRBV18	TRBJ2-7	CASSPTRDGTYEQYF	TGTGCCAGCTCGCCAACCCGGGACGGAACCTACGAGCAGTACTTC
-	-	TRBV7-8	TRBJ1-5	CASSARDKKGGNQPQHF	TGTGCCAGCAGCGCACGGGACAAAAAAGGGGGCAATCAGCCCCAGCATTTT
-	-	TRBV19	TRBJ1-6	CASKVGPYVDSPLHF	TGTGCCAGTAAAGTCGGGCCATACGTCGATTCACCCCTCCACTTT
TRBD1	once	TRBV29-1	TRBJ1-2	CSVRQGQDYGYTF	TGCAGCGTTCGACAGGGGCAGGACTATGGCTACACCTTC
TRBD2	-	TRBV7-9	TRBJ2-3	CASSSGLAGFTDTQYF	TGTGCCAGCAGTTCCGGACTAGCGGGCTTCACAGATACGCAGTATTTT
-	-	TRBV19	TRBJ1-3	CASSSAGRNSGNTIYF	TGTGCCAGTTCATCAGCCGGACGAAACTCTGGAAACACCATATATTTT
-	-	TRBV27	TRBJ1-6	CASSSWGQNSPLHF	TGTGCCAGCAGCTCGTGGGGGCAGAATTCACCCCTCCACTTT
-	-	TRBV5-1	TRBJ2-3	CASSLQDPAVDTQYF	TGCGCCAGCAGCTTGCAGGACCCAGCCGTCGATACGCAGTATTTT
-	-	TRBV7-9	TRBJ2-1	CASQGGEQFF	TGTGCCAGCCAGGGGGGTGAGCAGTTCTTC
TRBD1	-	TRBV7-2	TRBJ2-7	CASSNRDRVYEQYF	TGTGCCAGCAGCAACCGGGACAGGGTATACGAGCAGTACTTC
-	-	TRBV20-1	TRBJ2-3	CSALLDETEYF	TGCAGTGCCCTGCTCGACGAAACCGAGTATTTT
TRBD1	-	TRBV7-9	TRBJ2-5	CASSKRGGVETQYF	TGTGCCAGCAGCAAGCGAGGGGGCGTAGAGACCCAGTACTTC
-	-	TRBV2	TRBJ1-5	CASREGGRLGSQPQHF	TGTGCCAGCAGGGAGGGGGGGAGGTTGGGATCGCAGCCCCAGCATTTT
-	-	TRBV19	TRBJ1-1	CASRDQTGLPNTEAFF	TGTGCCAGTAGGGACCAGACAGGACTCCCTAACACTGAAGCTTTCTTT
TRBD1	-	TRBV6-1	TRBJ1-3	CASSGRQGSPGSGNTIYF	TGTGCCAGCAGTGGGAGACAGGGCTCCCCTGGCTCTGGAAACACCATATATTTT
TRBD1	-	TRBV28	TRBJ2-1	CASGPSGQGREKFF	TGTGCCAGCGGCCCCAGTGGACAGGGGCGTGAAAAGTTCTTC
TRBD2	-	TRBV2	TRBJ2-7	CATTGTSGYEQYF	TGTGCCACGACCGGGACTAGCGGGTACGAGCAGTACTTC
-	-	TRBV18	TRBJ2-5	CASSPGLPQETQYF	TGTGCCAGCTCACCGGGACTGCCCCAAGAGACCCAGTACTTC
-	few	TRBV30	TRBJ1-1	CAWSGQTNTEAFF	TGTGCCTGGAGCGGCCAGACGAACACTGAAGCTTTCTTT
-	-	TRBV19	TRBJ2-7	CASSSRTSPYEQYF	TGTGCCAGTAGTTCAAGGACTTCCCCCTACGAGCAGTACTTC
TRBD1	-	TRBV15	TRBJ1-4	CATSRGADRDQEKLFF	TGTGCCACCAGCAGAGGCGCGGACAGGGACCAGGAAAAACTGTTTTTT
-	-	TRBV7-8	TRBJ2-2	CASSWGTNTGELFF	TGTGCCAGCAGCTGGGGGACGAACACCGGGGAGCTGTTTTTT
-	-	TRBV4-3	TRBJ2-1	CASSPPNSKEQFF	TGCGCCAGCAGCCCCCCTAACAGTAAGGAGCAGTTCTTC
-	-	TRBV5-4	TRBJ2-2	CASTPGGSPNTGELFF	TGTGCCAGCACCCCCGGAGGGAGCCCGAACACCGGGGAGCTGTTTTTT
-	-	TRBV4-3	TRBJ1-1	CASSQDRITGEAFF	TGCGCCAGCAGCCAAGATCGGATTACAGGGGAAGCTTTCTTT
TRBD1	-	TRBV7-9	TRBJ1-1	CASNRGMNTEAFF	TGTGCCAGCAACAGGGGTATGAACACTGAAGCTTTCTTT
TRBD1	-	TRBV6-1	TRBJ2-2	CASVTGSNTGELFF	TGTGCCAGCGTGACAGGGAGTAACACCGGGGAGCTGTTTTTT
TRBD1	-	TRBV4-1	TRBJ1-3	CASSQGRGQSSGNTIYF	TGCGCCAGCAGCCAAGGAAGGGGGCAGAGCTCTGGAAACACCATATATTTT
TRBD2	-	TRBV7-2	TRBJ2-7	CASSLGLAGGREQYF	TGTGCCAGCAGCTTAGGGCTAGCGGGGGGGCGCGAGCAGTACTTC
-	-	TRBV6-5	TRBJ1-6	CASLRGGSNSPLHF	TGTGCCAGCCTCCGGGGGGGTTCTAATTCACCCCTCCACTTT
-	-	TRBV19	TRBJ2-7	CASSIETGSYEQYF	TGTGCCAGTAGTATCGAGACAGGCTCCTACGAGCAGTACTTC
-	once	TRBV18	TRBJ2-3	CASSPPLSGRTDTQYF	TGTGCCAGCTCACCACCACTGTCAGGGCGGACAGATACGCAGTATTTT
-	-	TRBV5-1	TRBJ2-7	CASSQEYEQYF	TGCGCCAGCAGCCAAGAGTACGAGCAGTACTTC
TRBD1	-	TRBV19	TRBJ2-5	CASGGQGQETQYF	TGTGCCAGCGGCGGACAGGGACAAGAGACCCAGTACTTC
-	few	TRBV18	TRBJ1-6	CASSPPTGFGSPLHF	TGTGCCAGCTCACCACCGACAGGTTTCGGTTCACCCCTCCACTTT
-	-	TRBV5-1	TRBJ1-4	CASSWGGALGTNEKLFF	TGCGCCAGCAGCTGGGGAGGGGCCCTGGGAACTAATGAAAAACTGTTTTTT
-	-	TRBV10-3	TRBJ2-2	CAITAVEVPNTGELFF	TGTGCCATCACTGCCGTCGAGGTTCCGAACACCGGGGAGCTGTTTTTT
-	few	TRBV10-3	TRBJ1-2	CAISVQQEGYTF	TGTGCCATCAGTGTTCAGCAGGAAGGCTACACCTTC
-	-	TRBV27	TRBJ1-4	CASTFSGGTNEKLFF	TGTGCCAGCACCTTCTCGGGGGGAACTAATGAAAAACTGTTTTTT
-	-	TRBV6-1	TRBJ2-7	CASSSFFRGDYEQYF	TGTGCCAGCAGTAGTTTCTTCAGGGGGGACTACGAGCAGTACTTC
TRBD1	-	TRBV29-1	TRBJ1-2	CSVGAGGASYGYTF	TGCAGCGTTGGGGCAGGGGGCGCATCCTATGGCTACACCTTC
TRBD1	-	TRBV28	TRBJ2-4	CASSFTGGRNIQYF	TGTGCCAGCAGTTTCACAGGGGGCCGGAACATTCAGTACTTC